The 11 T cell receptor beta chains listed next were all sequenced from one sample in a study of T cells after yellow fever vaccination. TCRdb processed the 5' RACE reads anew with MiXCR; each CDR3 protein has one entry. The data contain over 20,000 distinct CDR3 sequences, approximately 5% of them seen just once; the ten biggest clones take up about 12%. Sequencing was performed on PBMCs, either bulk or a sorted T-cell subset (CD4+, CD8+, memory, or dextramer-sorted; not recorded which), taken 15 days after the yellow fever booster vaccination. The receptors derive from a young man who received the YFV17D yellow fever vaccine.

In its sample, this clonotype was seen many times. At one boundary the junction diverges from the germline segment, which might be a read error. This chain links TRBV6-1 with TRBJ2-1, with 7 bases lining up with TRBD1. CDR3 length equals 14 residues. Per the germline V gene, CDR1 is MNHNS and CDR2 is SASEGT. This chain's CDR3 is CASSGGTEVNQQFF. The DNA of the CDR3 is TGTGCCAGCAGTGGAGGGACAGAAGTCAATCAGCAGTTCTTC.

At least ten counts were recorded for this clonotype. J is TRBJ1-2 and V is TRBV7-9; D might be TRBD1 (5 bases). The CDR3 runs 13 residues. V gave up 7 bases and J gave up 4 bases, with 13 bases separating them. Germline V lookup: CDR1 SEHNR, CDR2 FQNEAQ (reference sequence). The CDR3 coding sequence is TGTGCCAGCATCCAGGGTGGTTCCTATGGCTACACCTTC. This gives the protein CASIQGGSYGYTF.

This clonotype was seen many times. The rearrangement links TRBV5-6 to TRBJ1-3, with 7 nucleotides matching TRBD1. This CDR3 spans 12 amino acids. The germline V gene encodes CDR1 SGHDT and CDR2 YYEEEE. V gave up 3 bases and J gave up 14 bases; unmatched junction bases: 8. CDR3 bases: TGTGCCAGCAGCTATCAACAGGGGAATGTATATTTT. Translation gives CASSYQQGNVYF.

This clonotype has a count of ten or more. The CDR3 sequence is CASSLEWGTSGSADTQYF. DNA for the CDR3: TGTGCCAGCAGCTTAGAATGGGGGACTAGCGGGAGTGCAGATACGCAGTATTTT. The chain is built from TRBV11-2 and TRBJ2-3; 14 bases are shared with TRBD2. The CDR3 length is 18 residues. The ends lost 0 bases at V and 4 bases at J; junction bases unmatched: 6. Germline loops: CDR1 SGHAT, CDR2 FQNNGV. The complete variable domain, with remaining parts taken from reference TRBV11-2 and TRBJ2-3, reads EAGVAQSPRYKIIEKRQSVAFWCNPISGHATLYWYQQILGQGPKLLIQFQNNGVVDDSQLPKDRFSAERLKGVDSTLKIQPAKLEDSAVYLCASSLEWGTSGSADTQYFGPGTRLTVL.

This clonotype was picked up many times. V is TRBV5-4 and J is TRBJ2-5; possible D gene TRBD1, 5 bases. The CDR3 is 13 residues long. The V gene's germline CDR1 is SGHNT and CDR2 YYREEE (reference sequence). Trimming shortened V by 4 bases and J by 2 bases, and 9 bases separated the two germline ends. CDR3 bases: TGTGCCAGCAGCGTGGCAGGGCAAGAGACCCAGTACTTC. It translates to CASSVAGQETQYF. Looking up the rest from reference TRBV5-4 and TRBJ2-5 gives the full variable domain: ETGVTQSPTHLIKTRGQQVTLRCSSQSGHNTVSWYQQALGQGPQFIFQYYREEENGRGNFPPRFSGLQFPNYSSELNVNALELDDSALYLCASSVAGQETQYFGPGTRLLVL.

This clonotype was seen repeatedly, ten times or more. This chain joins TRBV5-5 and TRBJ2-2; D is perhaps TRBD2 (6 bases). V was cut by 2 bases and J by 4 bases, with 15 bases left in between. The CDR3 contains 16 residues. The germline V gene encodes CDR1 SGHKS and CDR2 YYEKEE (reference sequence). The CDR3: CASSFFGGMTTGELFF. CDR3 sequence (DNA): TGTGCCAGCAGCTTTTTTGGCGGGATGACCACCGGGGAGCTGTTTTTT.

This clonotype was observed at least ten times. This CDR3 reads CASSLSRGGNEQFF. CDR3 bases: TGTGCCAGCAGTTTGTCCAGGGGTGGGAATGAGCAGTTCTTC. The J gene is TRBJ2-1, the V gene TRBV27; maybe TRBD1 (6 bases). CDR1 is MNHEY and CDR2 is SMNVEV in the germline V gene (reference sequence). The CDR3 is 14 amino acids. V was clipped by 3 bases and J by 7 bases, with 13 bases between them.

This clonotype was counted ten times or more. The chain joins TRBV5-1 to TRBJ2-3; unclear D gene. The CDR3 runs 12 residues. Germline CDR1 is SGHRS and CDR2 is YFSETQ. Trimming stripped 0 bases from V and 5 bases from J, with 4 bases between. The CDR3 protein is CASSLAGDTQYF. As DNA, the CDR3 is TGCGCCAGCAGCTTGGCGGGAGATACGCAGTATTTT.

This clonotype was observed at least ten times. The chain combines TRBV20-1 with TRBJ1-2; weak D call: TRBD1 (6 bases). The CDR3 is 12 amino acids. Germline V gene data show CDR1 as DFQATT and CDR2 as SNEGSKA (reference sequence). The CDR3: CRVWGRDYGYTF. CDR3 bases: TGCAGGGTTTGGGGGCGCGACTATGGCTACACCTTC.

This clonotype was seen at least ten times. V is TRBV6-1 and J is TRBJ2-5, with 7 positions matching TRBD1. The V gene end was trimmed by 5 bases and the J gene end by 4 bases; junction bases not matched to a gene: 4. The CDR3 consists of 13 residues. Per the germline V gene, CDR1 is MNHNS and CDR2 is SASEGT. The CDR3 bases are TGTGCCAGCAGTACAGGGGTCCCAGAGACCCAGTACTTC. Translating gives CASSTGVPETQYF.

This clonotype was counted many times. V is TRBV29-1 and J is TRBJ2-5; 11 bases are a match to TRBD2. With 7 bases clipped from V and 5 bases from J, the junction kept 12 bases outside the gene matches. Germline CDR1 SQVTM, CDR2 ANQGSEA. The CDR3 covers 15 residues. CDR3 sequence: CSAGTSGAAGETQYF. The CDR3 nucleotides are TGCAGCGCAGGGACTAGCGGAGCGGCGGGGGAGACCCAGTACTTC.